This T cell receptor (beta chain) was retrieved from a study of blood T cell repertoires in COVID-19. Study-wide background: The study drew acute and convalescent COVID-19 samples from the United States, Italy and Spain.

The CDR3 is made up of 11 amino acids. Per the germline V gene, CDR1 is MDHEN and CDR2 is SYDVKM. V lost 2 bases to trimming and J lost 4 bases, with 2 bases between them. Assay used: immunoSEQ multiplex PCR; TCRdb lists only in-frame clones, some missing. The sample lists fewer than 250,000 clones; 70% to 90% were seen once. The sequence was obtained from a woman in her 70s with active or convalescent COVID-19. The sequencing sample was made of peripheral blood. The chain carries TRBV28 and TRBJ2-5; no firm D call. CDR3 loop: CASSLRETQYF. CDR3 in DNA: TGTGCCAGCAGTTTACGAGAGACCCAGTACTTC.